This TCR beta chain is drawn from a study of cytomegalovirus exposure and HLA in healthy donors. Study-wide points: Indistinguishable V segments such as TRBV6-2 and TRBV6-3 were excluded.

Details on this clone: The antigen remains unidentified.

Primers for the PCR totalled 60 Vbeta and 13 Jbeta. Sequenced by immunoSEQ multiplex PCR; TCRdb stores in-frame clones only, minus some. The sample includes around 110,000 clones, about two thirds of them seen just once. V lost 1 base and J 6 bases, leaving 15 bases between the germline ends. This CDR3 region has 15 residues. Germline values: CDR1 LGHNA, CDR2 YSLEER. The chain employs TRBV4-3 and TRBJ1-2, with unresolved D. The clonotype was recovered from a boy aged 5 to 17 in good health and CMV-seronegative. The specimen sequenced was PBMCs. The DNA of the CDR3 is TGCGCCAGCAGCCAAGGCAGTATGCCCACGAATGGCTACACCTTC. Translated: CASSQGSMPTNGYTF.